A single T cell receptor beta chain is shown here with its context. The data derive from a study of T cell changes during pregnancy in multiple sclerosis. Produced via immunoSEQ multiplex PCR; TCRdb's table is partial and in-frame only. The repertoire holds almost 35,000 clones, just over 90% seen once, with approximately 12% in the top ten. Germline trimming cut 2 bases from V and 4 bases from J; bases unmatched to any gene: 3. This CDR3 has 15 residues. Per the germline V gene, CDR1 is LNHDA and CDR2 is SQIVND (reference sequence). The sequences come from CD8+ T cells from peripheral blood mononuclear cells, collected in the first trimester of pregnancy. The chain joins TRBV19 to TRBJ2-2; 8 bases are shared with TRBD2. The TCR comes from a female donor with multiple sclerosis, enrolled in a pregnancy study. The CDR3 is CASSIFGGATGELFF. The CDR3, as DNA: TGTGCCAGTAGTATATTCGGGGGGGCCACCGGGGAGCTGTTTTTT.